These T cell receptor beta chains were read from a single sample in a study of memory CD8 T cells in hepatitis C reinfection. Using immunoSEQ multiplex PCR, the repertoire was profiled, and TCRdb retains in-frame clones only, with some absent. The sample contains under 60,000 clones, under 90% of which appear only once. The specimen sequenced was naive CD8+ T cells sorted from blood. These receptors came from a man aged 18 to 29 with hepatitis C virus infection. Both conserved end residues are part of each CDR3. A D gene is named only where the DNA matches it firmly. Some rows mark clone size as missing; the rest say once, few, many or name a class of expanded clone.

clone_size j_call v_call d_call cdr3_aa cdr3_nt
NA TRBJ2-1 TRBV27 TRBD2 CASSLGTSGGNNEQFF TGTGCCAGCAGTTTAGGGACTAGCGGGGGAAACAATGAGCAGTTCTTC
NA TRBJ2-7 TRBV10-1 TRBD2 CASSEGTSGSYEQYF TGCGCCAGCAGTGAAGGGACTAGCGGCTCCTACGAGCAGTACTTC
NA TRBJ2-6 TRBV7-9 TRBD1 CASSFRPGQGSPGANVLTF TGTGCCAGCAGCTTTAGGCCGGGACAGGGTAGCCCTGGGGCCAACGTCCTGACTTTC
once TRBJ2-1 TRBV4-1 TRBD2 CASSQRTSGGAVNEQFF TGCGCCAGCAGCCAAAGGACTAGCGGGGGGGCAGTCAATGAGCAGTTCTTC
NA TRBJ2-3 TRBV6-5 NA CASSYSGADTQYF TGTGCCAGCAGTTACAGCGGTGCGGATACGCAGTATTTT
once TRBJ2-7 TRBV27 NA CASSSGSSYEQYF TGTGCCAGCAGTAGCGGTTCGTCCTACGAGCAGTACTTC
NA TRBJ2-7 TRBV19 TRBD1 CASSIVLNRDRPYEQYF TGTGCCAGTAGTATAGTCCTAAACCGGGACAGACCCTACGAGCAGTACTTC
NA TRBJ2-7 TRBV5-4 TRBD1 CASSRHQGDHEQYF TGTGCCAGCAGCCGGCACCAGGGGGACCACGAGCAGTACTTC
NA TRBJ2-7 TRBV10-3 NA CAISPISGISSYEQYF TGTGCCATCAGTCCTATTAGCGGTATAAGCTCCTACGAGCAGTACTTC
NA TRBJ2-4 TRBV7-9 TRBD1 CASSLVGQGWSKNIQYF TGTGCCAGCAGCTTAGTTGGACAGGGGTGGTCCAAAAACATTCAGTACTTC
NA TRBJ2-1 TRBV19 TRBD2 CASSIGLAGEGEQFF TGTGCCAGTAGTATAGGGCTAGCGGGAGAGGGTGAGCAGTTCTTC
NA TRBJ1-5 TRBV5-8 NA CASSVTGNQPQHF TGTGCCAGCAGCGTCACAGGGAATCAGCCCCAGCATTTT
once TRBJ2-3 TRBV5-1 NA CASSPQPPGARNYLRTDTQYF TGCGCCAGCAGCCCACAGCCCCCAGGGGCTCGGAACTACCTTCGCACAGATACGCAGTATTTT
NA TRBJ2-7 TRBV28 NA CASSPFGDSGAPYEQYF TGTGCCAGCAGCCCCTTCGGAGATAGCGGAGCACCCTACGAGCAGTACTTC
NA TRBJ2-2 TRBV19 TRBD1 CASSTGGRATGELFF TGTGCCAGTTCAACAGGGGGCCGTGCCACCGGGGAGCTGTTTTTT
few TRBJ2-1 TRBV27 TRBD2 CASSGLAGYNEQFF TGTGCCAGCAGCGGACTAGCGGGATACAATGAGCAGTTCTTC
NA TRBJ2-2 TRBV7-7 NA CASSAGETGELFF TGTGCTAGCAGTGCAGGGGAGACCGGGGAGCTGTTTTTT
NA TRBJ2-1 TRBV27 TRBD2 CASSRAGGPLNEQFF TGTGCCAGCAGTAGAGCGGGAGGGCCCCTCAATGAGCAGTTCTTC
NA TRBJ2-2 TRBV4-1 NA CASSQGASTGELFF TGCGCCAGCAGCCAAGGAGCAAGTACCGGGGAGCTGTTTTTT
NA TRBJ1-2 TRBV6-5 NA CASSLQGYGYTF TGTGCCAGCAGCCTACAGGGATATGGCTACACCTTC
NA TRBJ2-1 TRBV9 NA CASGGTYNEQFF TGTGCCAGCGGGGGCACTTACAATGAGCAGTTCTTC
once TRBJ1-1 TRBV4-1 NA CASSHLLNTEAFF TGCGCCAGCAGCCACCTATTGAACACTGAAGCTTTCTTT
NA TRBJ2-3 TRBV4-1 TRBD1 CASSQDMGTGVYF TGCGCCAGCAGCCAAGATATGGGGACAGGGGTGTATTTT
NA TRBJ1-1 TRBV4-1 NA CASSQDRGSEAFF TGCGCCAGCAGCCAAGACAGGGGCTCTGAAGCTTTCTTT
NA TRBJ1-3 TRBV29-1 TRBD1 CSVAGQGNTIYF TGCAGCGTTGCGGGACAGGGAAACACCATATATTTT
few TRBJ2-7 TRBV5-6 NA CASSLGIRGNEQYF TGTGCCAGCAGCTTGGGTATCAGGGGTAACGAGCAGTACTTC
NA TRBJ1-6 TRBV9 NA CASSVTGDSYNSPLHF TGTGCCAGCAGCGTAACAGGCGACTCCTATAATTCCCCCCTCCACTTT
NA TRBJ2-7 TRBV7-8 NA CASSLGGQGSSYEQYF TGTGCCAGCAGCTTAGGAGGCCAAGGGAGCTCCTACGAGCAGTACTTC
NA TRBJ2-6 TRBV2 NA CASIASQGYGANVLTF TGTGCCAGCATCGCGTCACAGGGCTATGGGGCCAACGTCCTGACTTTC
NA TRBJ1-2 TRBV19 TRBD1 CASSLWGQGGYGYTF TGTGCCAGTAGTCTGTGGGGACAGGGAGGCTATGGCTACACCTTC
NA TRBJ1-6 TRBV7-9 NA CASSFKPGVHDSPLHF TGTGCCAGCAGCTTTAAACCAGGGGTTCATGATTCACCCCTCCACTTT
NA TRBJ2-7 TRBV7-9 TRBD1 CASSLGGTGSYEQYF TGTGCCAGCAGCTTAGGGGGGACAGGTTCCTACGAGCAGTACTTC
NA TRBJ1-5 TRBV28 NA CASSFTGDSNQPQHF TGTGCCAGCAGTTTTACGGGGGATAGCAATCAGCCCCAGCATTTT
NA TRBJ1-3 TRBV27 NA CASSSGTTGNTIYF TGTGCCAGCAGCTCGGGAACTACTGGAAACACCATATATTTT
NA TRBJ1-2 TRBV6-6 TRBD1 CASSLSGGGYGYTF TGTGCCAGCAGTCTCTCAGGGGGCGGTTATGGCTACACCTTC
NA TRBJ2-2 TRBV5-1 NA CASRRPSEEELFF TGCGCCAGCAGGCGTCCTAGCGAAGAGGAGCTGTTTTTT
NA TRBJ1-4 TRBV6-5 TRBD1 CASSYTTGGGLFF TGTGCCAGCAGTTACACTACAGGGGGCGGGCTGTTTTTT
NA TRBJ2-1 TRBV18 TRBD2 CASSSELAGAPYNEQFF TGTGCCAGCTCATCAGAACTAGCGGGGGCTCCGTACAATGAGCAGTTCTTC
once TRBJ1-3 TRBV15 NA CATSRERRSGNTIYF TGTGCCACCAGCAGAGAGCGGCGCTCTGGAAACACCATATATTTT
once TRBJ2-1 TRBV18 TRBD2 CASSPPAGGSYNEQFF TGTGCCAGCTCACCACCGGCGGGGGGTTCCTACAATGAGCAGTTCTTC
NA TRBJ2-1 TRBV5-6 TRBD2 CASSPSGGLNEQFF TGTGCCAGCAGTCCCAGCGGGGGGCTTAATGAGCAGTTCTTC
NA TRBJ2-7 TRBV4-1 TRBD2 CAGSRTSGSKYEQYF TGCGCCGGCAGCCGAACTAGCGGGAGTAAATACGAGCAGTACTTC
NA TRBJ2-7 TRBV9 NA CASSVLGGLDEQYF TGTGCCAGCAGCGTGTTAGGAGGTCTAGACGAGCAGTACTTC
NA TRBJ2-7 TRBV6-5 TRBD1 CASSAGTGSEQYF TGTGCCAGCAGCGCCGGGACAGGTTCCGAGCAGTACTTC
NA TRBJ2-1 TRBV2 NA CASRQGGDNEQFF TGTGCCAGCAGGCAGGGGGGTGACAATGAGCAGTTCTTC
NA TRBJ2-2 TRBV7-8 NA CASRPGVTGELFF TGTGCCAGCAGACCGGGGGTCACCGGGGAGCTGTTTTTT
once TRBJ2-7 TRBV29-1 TRBD2 CSVGSGLAGVYEQYF TGCAGCGTTGGGTCAGGACTAGCGGGAGTCTACGAGCAGTACTTC
NA TRBJ2-2 TRBV6-5 NA CASSPSAANTGELFF TGTGCCAGCAGCCCCTCAGCGGCCAACACCGGGGAGCTGTTTTTT
NA TRBJ2-1 TRBV5-1 TRBD1 CASSLGQGYYNEQFF TGCGCCAGCAGCTTGGGACAGGGCTACTACAATGAGCAGTTCTTC
NA TRBJ2-6 TRBV5-1 NA CASSFSLEGTGANVLTF TGCGCCAGCAGCTTTTCGCTCGAGGGTACTGGGGCCAACGTCCTGACTTTC
NA TRBJ1-1 TRBV6-1 NA CASSQLNTEAFF TGTGCCAGCAGTCAGTTGAACACTGAAGCTTTCTTT